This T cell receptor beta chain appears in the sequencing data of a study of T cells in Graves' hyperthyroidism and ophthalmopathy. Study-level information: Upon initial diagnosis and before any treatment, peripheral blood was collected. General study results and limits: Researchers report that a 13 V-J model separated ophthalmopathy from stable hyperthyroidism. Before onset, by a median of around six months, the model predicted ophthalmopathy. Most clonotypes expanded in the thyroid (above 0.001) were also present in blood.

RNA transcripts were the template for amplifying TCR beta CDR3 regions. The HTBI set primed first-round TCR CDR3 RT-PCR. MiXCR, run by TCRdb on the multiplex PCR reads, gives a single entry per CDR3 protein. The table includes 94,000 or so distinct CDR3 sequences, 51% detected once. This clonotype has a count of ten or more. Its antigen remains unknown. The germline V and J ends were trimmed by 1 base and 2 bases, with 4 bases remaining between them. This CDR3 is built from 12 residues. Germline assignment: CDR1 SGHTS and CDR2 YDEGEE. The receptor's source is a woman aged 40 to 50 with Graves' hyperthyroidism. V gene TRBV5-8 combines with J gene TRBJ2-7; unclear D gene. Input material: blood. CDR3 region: CASSLYPYEQYF. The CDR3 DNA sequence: TGTGCCAGCAGCTTGTACCCCTACGAGCAGTACTTC. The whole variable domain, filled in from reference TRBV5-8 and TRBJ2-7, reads EAGVTQSPTHLIKTRGQQATLRCSPISGHTSVYWYQQALGLGLQFLLWYDEGEERNRGNFPPRFSGRQFPNYSSELNVNALELEDSALYLCASSLYPYEQYFGPGTRLTVT.